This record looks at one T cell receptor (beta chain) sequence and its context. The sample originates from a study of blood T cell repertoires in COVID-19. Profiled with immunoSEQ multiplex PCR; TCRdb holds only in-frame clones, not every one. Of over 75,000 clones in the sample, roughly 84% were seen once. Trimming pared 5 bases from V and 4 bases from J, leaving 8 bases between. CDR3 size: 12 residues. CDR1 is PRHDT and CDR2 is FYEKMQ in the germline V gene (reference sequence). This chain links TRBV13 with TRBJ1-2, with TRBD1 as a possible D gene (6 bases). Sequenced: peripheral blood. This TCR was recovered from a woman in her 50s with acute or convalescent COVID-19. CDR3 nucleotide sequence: TGTGCCAGCAGCCAAGGGGGCTATGGCTACACCTTC. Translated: CASSQGGYGYTF.